One and the same sample provided the 18 T cell receptor beta chains below, sequenced in a study of cytomegalovirus exposure and HLA in healthy donors (dated by TCRdb to about 2017). Libraries were built with the immunoSEQ multiplex PCR assay. For the multiplex PCR, a mixture combining 60 forward primers for TCR Vbeta segments and 13 reverse primers for TCR Jbeta segments was used. Entries here come from immuneACCESS through TCRdb and include only in-frame sequences with V and J called. Some clones fail to appear in such tables; in the studies checked, an unresolved V gene covers under half of the shortfall, and the cause of the remainder is unknown. The sample profile shows 150,000 to 200,000 clones; roughly 85% of them were found once. The ten largest clones take up 2.5% to 3% of the sample. The material sequenced was PBMCs. The receptors were sampled from a man younger than 40 in good health and CMV-seropositive.

This rearrangement joins TRBV28 to TRBJ1-2, with D perhaps TRBD1 (6 bases). There are 15 residues in the CDR3. The ends were cut back, 5 bases at V and 5 bases at J, with 18 bases in the middle. Germline CDR1 MDHEN, CDR2 SYDVKM. CDR3 protein: CASSAPAGGGYGYTF. CDR3 nucleotide sequence: TGTGCCAGCAGTGCCCCTGCGGGGGGCGGTTATGGCTACACCTTC.

This rearrangement joins TRBV18 to TRBJ2-7, with D maybe TRBD2 (6 bases). CDR3 length: 14 amino acids. Germline assignment: CDR1 KGHSH and CDR2 LQKENI. V was clipped by 6 bases and J by 6 bases, with 18 bases between them. In nucleotides, the CDR3 is TGTGCCAGCTCGGGGTTAGGAGGGCTCGGCGAGCAGTACTTC. Translation gives CASSGLGGLGEQYF.

This sequence joins TRBV5-4 and TRBJ2-3; 10 bases are a match to TRBD2. Germline V lookup: CDR1 SGHNT, CDR2 YYREEE (reference sequence). This CDR3 has 16 residues. The trim removed 3 bases at V and 2 bases at J, leaving 6 bases unmatched. CDR3 bases: TGTGCCAGCAGCTATAGGACTAGCGGAGACACAGATACGCAGTATTTT. This codes for CASSYRTSGDTDTQYF.

The chain recombines TRBV7-8 with TRBJ2-1; 8 bases are shared with TRBD2. There are 15 residues in the CDR3. V trimming: 5 bases; J trimming: 6 bases; junction bases outside the gene matches: 9. Germline CDR1 and CDR2: SGHVS and FQNEAQ. The DNA of the CDR3 is TGTGCCAGCAGCCTCGAGCGGGAGTATGTCAATGAGCAGTTCTTC. This translates into CASSLEREYVNEQFF.

The CDR3 sequence: CASSDDRGSAGLQFF. The CDR3 nucleotides are TGTGCCAGCAGCGATGACAGGGGGTCCGCCGGGTTGCAGTTCTTC. The chain recombines TRBV9 with TRBJ2-1; 9 bases are shared with TRBD1. J lost 12 bases, V lost 3 bases, and 13 bases had no gene match. Germline assignment: CDR1 SGDLS and CDR2 YYNGEE. This CDR3 comprises 15 residues.

V usage is TRBV7-9 and J usage is TRBJ2-2; a possible D gene is TRBD2 (5 bases). The CDR3 length is 13 residues. The germline gives CDR1 SEHNR, CDR2 FQNEAQ (reference sequence). Trimming took off 0 bases at V and 8 bases at J, with 7 bases between the two ends. Here the CDR3 DNA reads TGTGCCAGCAGCTTAGCGGGAGAGGGGGAGCTGTTTTTT. Its translation is CASSLAGEGELFF.

The chain carries TRBV7-2 and TRBJ2-3; 7 bases are shared with TRBD2. The CDR3 totals 14 residues. J gave up 2 bases and V 1 base, and 0 bases lay outside the gene matches. Germline lookup yields CDR1 SGHTA and CDR2 FQGNSA. CDR3 coding DNA: TGTGCCAGCAGCTTAGGACTAGCCACAGATACGCAGTATTTT. Translated, it gives CASSLGLATDTQYF.

The V and J genes are TRBV7-9 and TRBJ1-5, with D unclear. The V and J ends lost 2 bases and 5 bases respectively, with 7 bases between them. Germline lookup yields CDR1 SEHNR and CDR2 FQNEAQ (reference sequence). There are 13 residues in the CDR3. As DNA, the CDR3 is TGTGCCAGCAGCTTAAGTGAGTATCAGCCCCAGCATTTT. This gives the protein CASSLSEYQPQHF.

J is TRBJ1-4 and V is TRBV10-3; 9 bases line up with TRBD1. Trimming cost V 10 bases and J 0 bases; bases outside gene matches: 12. The CDR3 length is 17 residues. CDR1 ENHRY and CDR2 SYGVKD come from the germline V gene. The CDR3 sequence is CATASLDRGATNEKLFF. For the CDR3, the DNA is TGTGCCACCGCGTCTTTGGACAGGGGTGCAACTAATGAAAAACTGTTTTTT.

V is TRBV4-3 and J is TRBJ2-1, with TRBD2 identical over 11 bases. V trimming: 0 bases; J trimming: 10 bases; junction bases outside the gene matches: 14. This CDR3 comprises 18 residues. Germline V gene lookup returns CDR1 LGHNA and CDR2 YSLEER. Written as DNA, the CDR3 is TGCGCCAGCAGCCAAGAGGGAGGCGCACTAGCGGGAGTGTACGAGCAGTTCTTC. This encodes CASSQEGGALAGVYEQFF.

To note about this clone: Germline is not matched at one junction end, which may reflect a read error. The chain carries TRBV7-9 and TRBJ2-3, with D tentatively TRBD2 (5 bases). Germline V gene sequence: CDR1 SEHNR, CDR2 FQNEAQ (reference sequence). The CDR3 is 14 amino acids. The CDR3: CSSSLASFPDTQYF. CDR3 nucleotide sequence: TGTTCCAGCAGCTTAGCGAGTTTTCCAGATACGCAGTATTTT. Combining the CDR3 with reference TRBV7-9 and TRBJ2-3 gives the whole variable domain DTGVSQNPRHKITKRGQNVTFRCDPISEHNRLYWYRQTLGQGPEFLTYFQNEAQLEKSRLLSDRFSAERPKGSFSTLEIQRTEQGDSAMYLCSSSLASFPDTQYFGPGTRLTVL.

This clone was picked up a small number of times. The V and J genes are TRBV4-3 and TRBJ1-3; D is ambiguous. Germline V gene data show CDR1 as LGHNA and CDR2 as YSLEER. Trimming stripped 2 bases from V and 1 base from J, with 3 bases between. The CDR3 contains 13 residues. CDR3 sequence: CASSQTSGNTIYF. The CDR3 DNA is TGCGCCAGCAGCCAAACATCTGGAAACACCATATATTTT.

The rearrangement joins TRBV5-6 to TRBJ2-7, with D maybe TRBD1 (5 bases). The CDR3 has 14 amino acids. The V end lost 4 bases, the J end lost 5 bases, and 16 bases lay between the germline ends. Germline V gene lookup returns CDR1 SGHDT and CDR2 YYEEEE. DNA of the CDR3: TGTGCCAGCAGCCCAACCTCAACAGGAAACGAGCAGTACTTC. It is translated as CASSPTSTGNEQYF.

The chain combines TRBV9 with TRBJ1-1; 8 nucleotides match TRBD1. Germline loops: CDR1 SGDLS, CDR2 YYNGEE. CDR3 length equals 15 residues. V dropped 2 bases and J dropped 1; count of bases not matched to a gene: 4. The CDR3 is CASSVTGGANTEAFF. The CDR3 DNA reads TGTGCCAGCAGCGTTACAGGGGGGGCGAACACTGAAGCTTTCTTT. The full variable domain, its missing parts supplied by reference TRBV9 and TRBJ1-1, is DSGVTQTPKHLITATGQRVTLRCSPRSGDLSVYWYQQSLDQGLQFLIQYYNGEERAKGNILERFSAQQFPDLHSELNLSSLELGDSALYFCASSVTGGANTEAFFGQGTRLTVV.

The gene calls are TRBV2 and TRBJ1-5, with 8 nucleotides matching TRBD1. V dropped 8 bases and J dropped 6; count of bases not matched to a gene: 9. The CDR3 is 14 amino acids. Germline-derived CDR1 and CDR2 are SNHLY and FYNNEI. The CDR3 DNA reads as TGTGCCAGCGGAGATAGGACAGGGCGTCAGCCCCAGCATTTT. Translation: CASGDRTGRQPQHF. Full variable domain (remainder filled in from reference TRBV2 and TRBJ1-5): EPEVTQTPSHQVTQMGQEVILRCVPISNHLYFYWYRQILGQKVEFLVSFYNNEISEKSEIFDDQFSVERPDGSNFTLKIRSTKLEDSAMYFCASGDRTGRQPQHFGDGTRLSIL.

The V gene is TRBV7-2, the J gene TRBJ2-1; 7 bases are shared with TRBD2. CDR1 is SGHTA, CDR2 FQGNSA, per germline. The CDR3 has 16 amino acids. V lost 5 bases and J lost 2; bases outside the gene matches: 9. CDR3 region: CASSPTSDAAYNEQFF. The CDR3 coding sequence is TGTGCCAGCAGCCCTACTAGCGACGCCGCCTACAATGAGCAGTTCTTC.

In its sample, this clone was seen once. The genes are TRBV6-6 and TRBJ2-5; D gene ambiguous. The CDR3 contains 12 residues. Trimming removed 5 bases at V and 5 bases at J, with 9 bases between. The germline gives CDR1 MNHNY, CDR2 SVGAGI (reference sequence). CDR3 in DNA: TGTGCCAGCAGTAATAACGGGGAGACCCAGTACTTC. This codes for CASSNNGETQYF.

The chain uses TRBV5-1 and TRBJ2-6, with a weak D call TRBD1 (6 bases). Trimming pared 3 bases from V and 4 bases from J, leaving 11 bases between. The CDR3 is 15 amino acids. Germline V gene lookup returns CDR1 SGHRS and CDR2 YFSETQ. The CDR3 DNA reads as TGCGCCAGCAGCTCCAGGGGTAACGGGGCCAACGTCCTGACTTTC. Its translation: CASSSRGNGANVLTF.